This T cell receptor (beta chain) was sequenced in a study of blood T cells in healthy people across ages. The CDR3 is made up of 11 amino acids. Germline CDR1 DFQATT, CDR2 SNEGSKA (reference sequence). The sample holds a few counts of this clonotype. A sample-barcoded 5' primer and a J-beta primer mix were used in a second PCR of about 7 to 12 cycles. TCRdb processed the 5' RACE reads anew with MiXCR; each CDR3 protein has one entry. The repertoire consists of 1.2 million to 1.5 million distinct CDR3 sequences, with almost 60% occurring once and the leading ten covering 5.5% to 8%. The chain carries TRBV20-1 and TRBJ2-5, with unresolved D. TRBJ2-7 matches the DNA end more closely, so the J call is doubtful. This clonotype originated in a young man in good health. Specimen: blood. The CDR3 loop is CSVGSHYEQYF. The CDR3 DNA follows: TGCAGTGTGGGATCCCACTACGAGCAGTACTTC.